One and the same sample provided the 24 T cell receptor beta chains below, sequenced in a study of metastatic and nonmetastatic thyroid tumors (dated by TCRdb to about 2020). The library was prepared using PCR. These reads were obtained on an Illumina HiSeq 4000. TCRdb handled the public reads itself, with Q25 trimming in fastp and clone calling in MiXCR, and kept productive beta chains. This sample lists fewer than 8,500 clones; under 20% were detected once. In total, the top ten clones hold 20% to 30% of the sample. No patient had received any treatment before thyroid surgery. The sequencing sample was made of adjacent normal tissue. The origin of the receptors is a male donor with papillary thyroid cancer or a benign thyroid nodule (not recorded which). Some clones in this sample may be carry-over from other donors' samples.

In its sample, this clone ranks as medium-sized. The rearrangement uses TRBV20-1 and TRBJ2-5; 7 bases are a match to TRBD2. Trimming at V came to 5 bases and at J to 1 base, leaving 7 bases not matched to a gene. Per the germline V gene, CDR1 is DFQATT and CDR2 is SNEGSKA (reference sequence). This CDR3 has 14 amino acids. The CDR3 loop is CSALGGEGQETQYF. For the CDR3, the DNA is TGCAGTGCTTTGGGGGGGGAGGGCCAAGAGACCCAGTACTTC.

In its sample, this clone ranks as medium-sized. The chain employs TRBV7-2 and TRBJ2-7; TRBD2 might be the D (6 bases). V lost 5 bases and J lost 5, with 16 bases in between. The CDR3 is 14 amino acids. Germline CDR1 reads SGHTA; CDR2 reads FQGNSA. The chain's CDR3 is CASSKRAGSHEQYF. CDR3 coding DNA: TGTGCCAGCAGCAAAAGGGCGGGGTCCCACGAGCAGTACTTC.

This clone has only one observation. The chain uses TRBV7-8 and TRBJ2-3; TRBD1 matches at 7 bases. The CDR3 extends over 14 amino acids. Germline-derived CDR1 and CDR2 are SGHVS and FQNEAQ. Losses at the gene ends were 5 bases for V and 3 bases for J; bases not matched to a gene: 5. CDR3 nucleotides: TGTGCCAGCAGCGGAGACAGGGAAACAGATACGCAGTATTTT. Translating gives CASSGDRETDTQYF.

The chain links TRBV7-3 to TRBJ1-6; D perhaps matches TRBD1 (5 bases). Deletions cut 4 bases from V and 8 bases from J, with 12 bases between. The CDR3 spans 14 residues. From germline, CDR1 is SGHTA and CDR2 FQGTGA. The CDR3: CASSYGTNHSPLHF. The CDR3 DNA reads as TGTGCCAGCAGCTACGGGACGAATCATTCACCCCTCCACTTT.

The chain's CDR3 is CASSRAGGGTGNSNTF. The CDR3 DNA is TGTGCCAGCAGCCGAGCCGGGGGTGGGACAGGGAACAGTAACACCTTC. The V call is TRBV6-1, the J call TRBJ1-2, with TRBD1 identical over 9 bases. V lost 6 bases, J lost 12 bases, and 20 bases stayed unmatched. From germline, CDR1 is MNHNS and CDR2 SASEGT. This CDR3 has 16 residues.

The rearrangement uses TRBV6-1 and TRBJ1-1; D is uncertain. This CDR3 is 14 amino acids long. The V end was cut by 6 bases, the J end by 0 bases, with 11 bases between. Germline lookup yields CDR1 MNHNS and CDR2 SASEGT. The CDR3 protein is CASSPVGMNTEAFF. The DNA of the CDR3 is TGTGCCAGCAGCCCCGTGGGGATGAACACTGAAGCTTTCTTT.

The V gene is TRBV28, the J gene TRBJ2-7; 9 nucleotides align to TRBD1. With 3 bases clipped from V and 3 bases from J, the junction kept 3 bases outside the gene matches. Germline values: CDR1 MDHEN, CDR2 SYDVKM. There are 14 residues in the CDR3. DNA of the CDR3: TGTGCCAGCAGTTTGCCGGGACAGGGCTACGAGCAGTACTTC. This codes for CASSLPGQGYEQYF.

The sample holds many counts of this clone. The chain employs TRBV27 and TRBJ2-7; no firm D call. Germline CDR1 MNHEY, CDR2 SMNVEV (reference sequence). The CDR3 totals 13 residues. Trimming stripped 3 bases from V and 2 bases from J, with 8 bases between. This CDR3 reads CASSFFPTYEQYF. In DNA, the CDR3 is TGTGCCAGCAGTTTTTTCCCAACCTACGAGCAGTACTTC.

This clone came up a few times. A much larger clone is a single base away; this may be a read error. Other nucleotide sequences in the sample specify the same CDR3. The chain recombines TRBV20-1 with TRBJ1-3; possibly TRBD1 for D (6 bases). Germline assignment: CDR1 DFQATT and CDR2 SNEGSKA (reference sequence). This CDR3 spans 14 amino acids. The DNA for the CDR3 is TGCAGTGCTAATGGGGCAGGGGCTGGAAACACCATATACTTT. Its translation: CSANGAGAGNTIYF.

This clone was seen only a few times. This sequence joins TRBV7-9 and TRBJ1-5; TRBD1 matches at 11 bases. The germline CDR1 and CDR2 sequences are SEHNR and FQNEAQ (reference sequence). With V trimmed by 3 bases and J by 3 bases, 1 base remained unmatched. This CDR3 comprises 15 residues. The CDR3 here is CASSFGQGANQPQHF. CDR3 in DNA: TGTGCCAGCAGCTTCGGACAGGGGGCCAATCAGCCCCAGCATTTT.

A remark on this clone: The junction and the germline gene differ at one end; a read error may be behind it. This chain links TRBV27 with TRBJ1-6; D perhaps matches TRBD1 (5 bases). Germline CDR1 is MNHEY and CDR2 is SMNVEV (reference sequence). CDR3 length: 13 amino acids. In nucleotides, the CDR3 is TGTGCCAGCAGTACCTACCGGGGCCCCCATTTTTACTTT. This translates into CASSTYRGPHFYF.

This chain uses TRBV9 with TRBJ1-4; TRBD1 might be the D (6 bases). V shed 0 bases and J shed 3 bases, with 9 bases lying between them. The V gene's germline CDR1 is SGDLS and CDR2 YYNGEE. The CDR3 covers 15 residues. The CDR3 DNA is TGTGCCAGCAGCGTAGGGGGGGCGCCTAATGAAAAACTGTTTTTT. It is translated as CASSVGGAPNEKLFF.

This clone ranks as medium-sized. The chain uses TRBV6-1 and TRBJ2-7, with D maybe TRBD2 (5 bases). The CDR3 consists of 14 residues. V lost 5 bases and J 3 bases, leaving 14 bases between the germline ends. CDR1 MNHNS and CDR2 SASEGT come from the germline V gene. The CDR3 is CASSPYTGSYEQYF. CDR3 in DNA: TGTGCCAGCAGTCCTTACACGGGGAGCTACGAGCAGTACTTC.

The J gene is TRBJ2-1, the V gene TRBV7-9, with D hard to call. The V gene's germline CDR1 is SEHNR and CDR2 FQNEAQ (reference sequence). Trimming stripped 1 base from V and 1 base from J, with 2 bases between. CDR3 size: 13 residues. The CDR3 nucleotides read TGTGCCAGCAGCTTAGATTCCTACAATGAGCAGTTCTTC. Translated, it gives CASSLDSYNEQFF.

By sample fraction, this clone is medium-sized. The chain carries TRBV7-9 and TRBJ2-1; D is unclear. This CDR3 has 12 amino acids. V gave up 8 bases and J gave up 5 bases, with 10 bases separating them. The V gene's germline CDR1 is SEHNR and CDR2 FQNEAQ (reference sequence). This CDR3 reads CASVTGNNEQFF. The CDR3 DNA sequence: TGTGCCAGCGTGACTGGTAACAATGAGCAGTTCTTC.

This clone is medium-sized (0.01 to 0.1%) in the sample. The chain combines TRBV6-1 with TRBJ1-3; TRBD1 matches at 7 bases. Germline V gene sequence: CDR1 MNHNS, CDR2 SASEGT. The V and J ends lost 5 bases and 4 bases, in that order; junction bases with no gene match: 8. The CDR3 runs to 15 residues. The DNA of the CDR3 is TGTGCCAGCAGTCCGTCAGGACAGGAAGGAAACACCATATATTTT. It translates to CASSPSGQEGNTIYF.

This clone has just a few counts. The CDR3 region is CASKLQGDSNQPQHF. CDR3 nucleotide sequence: TGTGCCAGCAAGTTACAGGGGGATAGCAATCAGCCCCAGCATTTT. The chain joins TRBV2 to TRBJ1-5; 8 nucleotides line up with TRBD1. The V and J ends lost 7 bases and 0 bases, in that order; junction bases with no gene match: 5. The V gene's germline CDR1 is SNHLY and CDR2 FYNNEI. The CDR3 totals 15 residues.

This clone was seen more than once but under ten times. V and J are TRBV20-1 and TRBJ1-5, with unresolved D. V lost 6 bases and J lost 2, with 11 bases in between. Germline loops: CDR1 DFQATT, CDR2 SNEGSKA (reference sequence). The CDR3 has 13 amino acids. Here the CDR3 reads CSAPTIGNQPQHF. DNA for the CDR3: TGCAGTGCCCCAACCATTGGCAATCAGCCCCAGCATTTT.

In this sample, this clone turned up many times. The chain couples TRBV6-1 to TRBJ1-1; D not certain. This CDR3 region has 14 residues. V was pared by 2 bases and J by 0 bases, with 7 bases between. Germline-derived CDR1 and CDR2 are MNHNS and SASEGT. The CDR3 loop is CASSEWKMNTEAFF. In nucleotides, the CDR3 is TGTGCCAGCAGTGAATGGAAAATGAACACTGAAGCTTTCTTT.

There are a few counts of this clone. The V call is TRBV20-1, the J call TRBJ2-7; unclear D gene. V was trimmed by 0 bases and J by 4 bases, leaving 7 bases between them. CDR1 and CDR2 (germline): DFQATT, SNEGSKA (reference sequence). The CDR3 is 12 residues long. The CDR3 loop reads CSARETAYEQYF. The CDR3 nucleotides are TGCAGTGCTAGAGAGACGGCATACGAGCAGTACTTC.

This clone is classed as large. This chain connects TRBV28 to TRBJ2-7; D may correspond to TRBD1 or TRBD2 (5 bases each). CDR3 length: 12 residues. Germline CDR1 and CDR2: MDHEN and SYDVKM. The V end lost 3 bases, the J end lost 6 bases, and 9 bases lay between the germline ends. For the CDR3, the DNA is TGTGCCAGCAGTTTGTTGAGGGGCGAGCAGTACTTC. Its translation: CASSLLRGEQYF.

This clone occurred a few times. The chain recombines TRBV6-1 with TRBJ2-1, with TRBD2 identical over 8 bases. The CDR3 consists of 16 residues. Germline V CDR1 and CDR2: MNHNS, SASEGT. V shed 1 base, J shed 2 bases, and the junction held 4 bases outside the gene matches. The CDR3 loop is CASSEVAGPTYNEQFF. Written as DNA, the CDR3 is TGTGCCAGCAGTGAAGTAGCGGGGCCCACCTACAATGAGCAGTTCTTC.

This clone was detected ten times or more. The genes are TRBV3-1 and TRBJ2-1; D may be TRBD1 (6 bases). The CDR3 sequence is 13 residues long. With 4 bases removed from V and 4 bases from J, the gap between germline ends came to 8 bases. CDR1 is LGHDT and CDR2 is YNNKEL in the germline V gene (reference sequence). The DNA for the CDR3 is TGTGCCAGCAGCCCTGGGACATACAATGAGCAGTTCTTC. It specifies CASSPGTYNEQFF.

The chain is built from TRBV27 and TRBJ2-3, with D unclear. This CDR3 is 11 amino acids long. Deletions cut 8 bases from V and 1 base from J, with 4 bases between. The germline V gene encodes CDR1 MNHEY and CDR2 SMNVEV (reference sequence). The CDR3 bases are TGTGCCAGCCGGCGCACAGATACGCAGTATTTT. Translating it yields CASRRTDTQYF.